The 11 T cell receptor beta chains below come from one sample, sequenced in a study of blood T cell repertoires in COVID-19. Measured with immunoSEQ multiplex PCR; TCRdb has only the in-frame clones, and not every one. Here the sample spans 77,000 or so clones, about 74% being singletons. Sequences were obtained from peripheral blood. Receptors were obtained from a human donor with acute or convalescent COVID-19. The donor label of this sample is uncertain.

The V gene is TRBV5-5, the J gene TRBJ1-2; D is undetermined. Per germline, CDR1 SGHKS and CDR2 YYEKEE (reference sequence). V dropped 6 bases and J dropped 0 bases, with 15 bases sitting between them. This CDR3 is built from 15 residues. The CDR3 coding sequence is TGTGCCAGCACCCCCGGTCCCCTAGCTAACTATGGCTACACCTTC. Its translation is CASTPGPLANYGYTF.

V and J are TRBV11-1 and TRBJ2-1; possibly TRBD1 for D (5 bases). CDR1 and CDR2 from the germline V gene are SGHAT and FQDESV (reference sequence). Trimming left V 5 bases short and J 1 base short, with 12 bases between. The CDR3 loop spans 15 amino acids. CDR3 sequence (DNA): TGTGCCAGCAGCCTGGGGCACAGGTCCTACAATGAGCAGTTCTTC. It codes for CASSLGHRSYNEQFF.

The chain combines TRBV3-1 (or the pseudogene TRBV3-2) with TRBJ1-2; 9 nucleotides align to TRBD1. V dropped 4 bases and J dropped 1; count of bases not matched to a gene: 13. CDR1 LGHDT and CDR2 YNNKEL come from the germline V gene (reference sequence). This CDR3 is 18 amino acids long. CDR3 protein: CASSRLTGGGMYNYGYTF. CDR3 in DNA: TGTGCCAGCAGCCGCCTGACAGGGGGAGGAATGTATAACTATGGCTACACCTTC.

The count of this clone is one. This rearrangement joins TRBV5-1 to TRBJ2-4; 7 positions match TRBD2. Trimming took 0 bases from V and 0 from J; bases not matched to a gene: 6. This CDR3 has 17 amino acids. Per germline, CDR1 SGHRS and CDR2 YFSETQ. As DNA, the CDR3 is TGCGCCAGCAGCTTGGCCGTAAGCGGGGTAGCCAAAAACATTCAGTACTTC. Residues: CASSLAVSGVAKNIQYF.

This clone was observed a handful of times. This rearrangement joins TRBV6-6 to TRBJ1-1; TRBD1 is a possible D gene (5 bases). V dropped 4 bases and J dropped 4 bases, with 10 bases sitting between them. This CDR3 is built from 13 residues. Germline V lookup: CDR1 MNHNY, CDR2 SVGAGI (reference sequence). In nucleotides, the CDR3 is TGTGCCAGCAGTTTCCAGGGTGGCACTGAAGCTTTCTTT. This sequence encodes CASSFQGGTEAFF.

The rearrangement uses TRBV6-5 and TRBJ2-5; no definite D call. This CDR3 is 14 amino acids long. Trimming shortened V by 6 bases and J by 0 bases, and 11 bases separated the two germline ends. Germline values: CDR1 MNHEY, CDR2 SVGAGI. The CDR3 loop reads CASRATENQETQYF. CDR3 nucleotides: TGTGCCAGCAGGGCGACTGAAAACCAAGAGACCCAGTACTTC.

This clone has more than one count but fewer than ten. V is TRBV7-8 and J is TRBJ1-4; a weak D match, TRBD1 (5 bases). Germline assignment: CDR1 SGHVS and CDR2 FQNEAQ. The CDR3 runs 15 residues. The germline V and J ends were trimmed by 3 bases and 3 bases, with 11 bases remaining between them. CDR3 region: CASSLVQASNEKLFF. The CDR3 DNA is TGTGCCAGCAGCTTGGTACAGGCATCTAATGAAAAACTGTTTTTT.

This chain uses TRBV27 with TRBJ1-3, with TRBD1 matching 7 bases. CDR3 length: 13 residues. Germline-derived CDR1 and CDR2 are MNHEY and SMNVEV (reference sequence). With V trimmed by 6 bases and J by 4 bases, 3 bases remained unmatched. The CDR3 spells CASSRGFGNTIYF. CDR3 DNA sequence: TGTGCCAGCAGCAGGGGGTTCGGAAACACCATATATTTT.

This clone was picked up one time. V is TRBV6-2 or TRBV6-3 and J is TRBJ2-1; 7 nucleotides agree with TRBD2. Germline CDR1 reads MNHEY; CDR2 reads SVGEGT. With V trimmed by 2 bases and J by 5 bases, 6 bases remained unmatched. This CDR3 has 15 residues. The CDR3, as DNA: TGTGCCAGCAGTTACGCCCGGGACTACCACAATGAGCAGTTCTTC. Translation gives CASSYARDYHNEQFF.

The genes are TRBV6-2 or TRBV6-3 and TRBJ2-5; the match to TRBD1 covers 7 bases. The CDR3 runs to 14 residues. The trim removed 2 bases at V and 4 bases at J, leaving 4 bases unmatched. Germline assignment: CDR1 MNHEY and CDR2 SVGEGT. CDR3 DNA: TGTGCCAGCAGTTACATGGCAGGGGGAGAGACCCAGTACTTC. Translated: CASSYMAGGETQYF.

DNA for the CDR3: TGTGCCAGTATCGGACAGAACACAGATACGCAGTATTTT. As protein: CASIGQNTDTQYF. This rearrangement joins TRBV19 to TRBJ2-3; tentative D call: TRBD1 (6 bases). The CDR3 loop spans 13 amino acids. V lost 7 bases and J 2 bases, leaving 10 bases between the germline ends. CDR1 is LNHDA and CDR2 is SQIVND in the germline V gene (reference sequence).